A single sample gave rise to the 20 T cell receptor beta chains below, sequenced in a study of blood T cells in healthy people across ages. Sample-barcoded 5' priming and a J-beta primer mix drove a second PCR of about 6 to 12 cycles. TCRdb independently ran MiXCR on the 5' RACE reads; one entry per CDR3 protein. The sample has more than 550,000 distinct CDR3 sequences, about 20% seen once. The sample was blood. The receptors here all came from a man in his 70s in good health.

The gene calls are TRBV21-1 and TRBJ1-4. TRBV21-1 is a known pseudogene. The CDR3 length is 17 residues. The CDR3 region has the DNA TGTGCCAGCAGCATCCGAAATGACCGACGAACTAATGAAAAACTGTTTTTT. Translated: CASSIRNDRRTNEKLFF.

This clonotype showed up just a few times. The chain is built from TRBV20-1 and TRBJ2-1, with a possible D match to TRBD1 (5 bases). The ends were cut back, 3 bases at V and 6 bases at J, with 9 bases in the middle. Germline V gives CDR1 DFQATT, CDR2 SNEGSKA (reference sequence). The length of the CDR3 is 12 residues. In DNA form, the CDR3 reads TGCAGTGCTAGCGAACAGGCCAATGAGCAGTTCTTC. Its protein is CSASEQANEQFF.

The chain has TRBV20-1 and TRBJ2-5; D gene uncertain. The J call is doubtful: the DNA matches TRBJ2-7 better. This CDR3 is built from 12 residues. Germline V gives CDR1 DFQATT, CDR2 SNEGSKA (reference sequence). The CDR3 here is CSARSNNYEQYV. The DNA for the CDR3 is TGCAGTGCTAGATCGAACAACTACGAGCAGTACGTC.

This clonotype was seen a few times. The chain combines TRBV29-1 with TRBJ1-1; tentative D call: TRBD1 (5 bases). There are 14 residues in the CDR3. Trimming pared 4 bases from V and 4 bases from J, leaving 16 bases between. CDR1 is SQVTM and CDR2 is ANQGSEA in the germline V gene. The CDR3 here is CSVGESGAGTEAFF. The CDR3, as DNA: TGCAGCGTTGGTGAATCCGGGGCGGGCACTGAAGCTTTCTTT.

There are a few counts of this clonotype. V usage is TRBV12-3 or TRBV12-4 and J usage is TRBJ2-3; D perhaps matches TRBD2 (6 bases). The CDR3 covers 14 residues. Trimming took 6 bases from V and 2 from J, leaving 12 bases between them. CDR3 region: CASRRGLPTDTQYF. The CDR3 coding sequence is TGTGCCAGCAGACGCGGACTACCCACAGATACGCAGTATTTT.

Concerning this clonotype itself: One end of the junction fails to match germline, which may point to a read error. The V gene is TRBV3-1, the J gene TRBJ2-3; 8 bases match TRBD2. CDR1 and CDR2 (germline): LGHDT, YNNKEL (reference sequence). This CDR3 comprises 16 residues. The DNA of the CDR3 is TGTGCCAGCAGCCAGAGAAGCGGGAGTATGGGAGATACGCAATATTTT. This encodes CASSQRSGSMGDTQYF.

This clonotype was seen only a few times. The V call is TRBV4-1, the J call TRBJ1-2; D not certain. Trimming left V 0 bases short and J 4 bases short, with 12 bases between. This CDR3 is 15 amino acids long. The germline V gene encodes CDR1 MGHRA and CDR2 YSYEKL. The CDR3 protein is CASSQELRPRYGYTF. The CDR3 DNA sequence: TGCGCCAGCAGCCAAGAATTAAGACCGCGCTATGGCTACACCTTC.

This clonotype was counted a few times. V is TRBV3-1 and J is TRBJ1-6; 8 positions agree with TRBD1. Unmatched junction bases numbered 8, after V lost 5 bases and J lost 8 bases. Germline CDR1 reads LGHDT; CDR2 reads YNNKEL (reference sequence). The CDR3 is 15 residues long. The chain's CDR3 is CASSFVPGQDSPLHF. The DNA of the CDR3 is TGTGCCAGCAGCTTTGTCCCGGGACAGGATTCACCCCTCCACTTT.

The CDR3 DNA sequence: TGCGCCAGCAGCGCAGGACTAGCGATGGGAGAGACCCAGTACTTC. Protein sequence: CASSAGLAMGETQYF. The chain recombines TRBV5-1 with TRBJ2-5; TRBD2 matches at 9 bases. The germline CDR1 and CDR2 sequences are SGHRS and YFSETQ. The CDR3 has 15 residues. After removal of 4 bases from V and 4 bases from J, the junction contained 8 bases not matched to a gene.

This clonotype was picked up a small number of times. At one end the junction does not follow the germline gene, possibly because of a read error. This sequence joins TRBV12-3 or TRBV12-4 and TRBJ1-5, with TRBD1 as a possible D gene (5 bases). The CDR3 is 14 residues long. DNA of the CDR3: TGTGCCAACAGTTTGGGTACAGACCGGGGGACCCAGCATTTT. This gives the protein CANSLGTDRGTQHF.

This chain joins TRBV6-4 and TRBJ2-4; 7 nucleotides line up with TRBD1. With V trimmed by 6 bases and J by 5 bases, 7 bases remained unmatched. CDR1 and CDR2 (germline): MRHNA, SNTAGT. The CDR3 runs 14 residues. The CDR3: CASSTTGRENIQYF. Here the CDR3 DNA reads TGTGCCAGCAGCACGACAGGGAGAGAAAACATTCAGTACTTC.

The chain is built from TRBV5-1 and TRBJ2-7; tentative D call: TRBD1 (6 bases). The CDR3 sequence is 14 residues long. With 6 bases removed from V and 0 bases from J, the gap between germline ends came to 13 bases. The V gene's germline CDR1 is SGHRS and CDR2 YFSETQ. The CDR3 DNA is TGCGCCAGCACCACCGGACAGCCCTCCTACGAGCAGTACTTC. It codes for CASTTGQPSYEQYF.

This chain uses TRBV12-3 or TRBV12-4 with TRBJ1-5; D gene uncertain. Trimming took off 5 bases at V and 5 bases at J, with 10 bases between the two ends. CDR3 length: 13 residues. CDR3 sequence: CASSGNKDQPQHF. The CDR3 DNA follows: TGTGCCAGCAGTGGAAACAAAGATCAGCCCCAGCATTTT.

Points on this clonotype: The junction departs from the called germline gene at one end, perhaps through a read error. This chain connects TRBV20-1 to TRBJ2-3, with D uncertain. This CDR3 has 12 amino acids. Germline CDR1 and CDR2: DFQATT and SNEGSKA (reference sequence). Here the CDR3 reads CSAPRRVDMQYF. The CDR3, as DNA: TGCAGTGCTCCTCGCCGTGTTGATATGCAGTATTTT.

The chain combines TRBV20-1 with TRBJ2-7; TRBD1 matches at 7 bases. Germline trimming cut 2 bases from V and 1 base from J; bases unmatched to any gene: 8. The CDR3 is made up of 15 amino acids. CDR1 DFQATT and CDR2 SNEGSKA come from the germline V gene (reference sequence). The CDR3 loop reads CSARKTGIRSYEQYF. The CDR3 nucleotides read TGCAGTGCTAGAAAGACAGGGATTCGATCCTACGAGCAGTACTTC.

The count of this clonotype is one. The chain links TRBV4-1 to TRBJ2-3, with 13 bases identical to TRBD2. Germline trimming cut 6 bases from V and 1 base from J; bases unmatched to any gene: 13. The CDR3 runs to 19 residues. Looked up from germline, CDR1 is MGHRA and CDR2 is YSYEKL. This chain's CDR3 is CASSAETSGGPVGTDTQYF. DNA of the CDR3: TGCGCCAGCAGTGCAGAGACTAGCGGGGGGCCCGTAGGCACAGATACGCAGTATTTT.

The gene calls are TRBV7-9 and TRBJ2-3; D is perhaps TRBD2 (6 bases). The germline V and J ends were trimmed by 3 bases and 6 bases, with 13 bases remaining between them. The CDR3 covers 14 residues. Germline V gene lookup returns CDR1 SEHNR and CDR2 FQNEAQ (reference sequence). CDR3: CASSFGDSLDTQYF. The CDR3 nucleotides are TGTGCCAGCAGCTTTGGGGACTCCCTCGATACGCAGTATTTT.

In its sample, this clonotype was seen a few times. V and J are TRBV20-1 and TRBJ2-2; 9 nucleotides match TRBD2. V lost 6 bases to trimming and J lost 5 bases; unmatched junction nucleotides: 13. The CDR3 loop spans 16 amino acids. Germline assignment: CDR1 DFQATT and CDR2 SNEGSKA (reference sequence). The CDR3 region is CSAQDLLAGGTGELFF. As DNA, the CDR3 is TGCAGTGCCCAGGACTTACTGGCGGGGGGGACCGGGGAGCTGTTTTTT.

V usage is TRBV6-5 and J usage is TRBJ1-6; D remains unclear. Germline V gene sequence: CDR1 MNHEY, CDR2 SVGAGI. This CDR3 contains 14 residues. V was trimmed by 6 bases and J by 5 bases, leaving 11 bases between them. The CDR3 DNA sequence: TGTGCCAGCAGAACGGGTTCGGATAATTCACCCCTCCACTTT. Translated, it gives CASRTGSDNSPLHF.

The rearrangement links TRBV5-1 to TRBJ2-1; maybe TRBD2 (5 bases). V was pared by 2 bases and J by 8 bases, with 29 bases between. Germline assignment: CDR1 SGHRS and CDR2 YFSETQ. This CDR3 is 19 amino acids long. CDR3 in amino acids: CASSLGWQAVAYLEDEQFF. The CDR3 region has the DNA TGCGCCAGCAGCTTAGGATGGCAGGCCGTAGCGTACCTCGAAGATGAGCAGTTCTTC.